The next 4 T cell receptor beta chains were all read from a single sample in a study of shared clonotypes between healthy human individuals. Sequencing was performed with immunoSEQ multiplex PCR; in TCRdb, only in-frame clones are kept and a portion is missing. Among 2 million to 2.5 million clones, 85% to 95% were seen once, and the ten largest hold approximately 0.39%. The sample was naive CD4+ T cells from PBMCs. Subset specified: CD45RA+ positively selected. The receptors derive from a young man in good health. Some clones in this sample may be carry-over from other donors' samples.

V gene TRBV6-1 combines with J gene TRBJ2-3; 10 bases align to TRBD2. This CDR3 is built from 15 residues. V lost 2 bases to trimming and J lost 6 bases; unmatched junction nucleotides: 5. Germline assignment: CDR1 MNHNS and CDR2 SASEGT. The CDR3 region has the DNA TGTGCCAGCAGTGAACTTAGCGGGAGGTTCGATACGCAGTATTTT. Protein: CASSELSGRFDTQYF.

The chain combines TRBV18 with TRBJ1-2; perhaps TRBD1 as D (5 bases). V lost 3 bases and J lost 1, with 12 bases in between. CDR1 and CDR2 from the germline V gene are KGHSH and LQKENI. The CDR3 is 15 amino acids. In nucleotides, the CDR3 is TGTGCCAGCTCACCCGACAGAAACCATAACTATGGCTACACCTTC. This codes for CASSPDRNHNYGYTF.

This sequence joins TRBV7-9 and TRBJ2-7; D may be TRBD1 (5 bases). The CDR3 sequence is 14 residues long. In germline, CDR1 is SEHNR, CDR2 FQNEAQ (reference sequence). V was shortened by 3 bases and J by 0 bases, with 9 bases between the two germline ends. The CDR3 DNA reads as TGTGCCAGCAGCTTCTCGACAGCCTCCTACGAGCAGTACTTC. It encodes CASSFSTASYEQYF.

V usage is TRBV5-1 and J usage is TRBJ1-3; TRBD1 matches at 7 bases. V dropped 4 bases and J dropped 2; count of bases not matched to a gene: 3. Germline values: CDR1 SGHRS, CDR2 YFSETQ. The CDR3 sequence is 14 residues long. CDR3 region: CASSEDRAGNTIYF. CDR3 in DNA: TGCGCCAGCAGCGAAGACAGGGCTGGAAACACCATATATTTT.